One and the same sample provided the 17 T cell receptor beta chains below, sequenced in a study of cytomegalovirus exposure and HLA in healthy donors. A multiplex PCR was run with 60 Vbeta primers and 13 Jbeta primers. Libraries were prepared by immunoSEQ multiplex PCR; TCRdb keeps only in-frame clonotypes and omits some of them. The sample consists of about 150,000 clones, approximately 79% of them appearing once. Input material: PBMCs. Receptor source: a male donor in good health and CMV-seronegative.

V gene TRBV19 combines with J gene TRBJ1-2, with 7 nucleotides matching TRBD1. CDR3 length: 14 amino acids. J was trimmed by 0 bases and V by 9 bases; bases with no gene match: 7. Germline V lookup: CDR1 LNHDA, CDR2 SQIVND (reference sequence). The CDR3 nucleotides are TGTGCCAGCAGAGGGGACAGCCCTAACTATGGCTACACCTTC. Amino acids: CASRGDSPNYGYTF.

The chain recombines TRBV18 with TRBJ2-6; D is uncertain. The CDR3 length is 18 residues. Germline CDR1 reads KGHSH; CDR2 reads LQKENI. Trimming took off 2 bases at V and 0 bases at J, with 14 bases between the two ends. DNA of the CDR3: TGTGCCAGCTCACCATTGGCCCCAATCCCCTCTGGGGCCAACGTCCTGACTTTC. It is translated as CASSPLAPIPSGANVLTF.

The CDR3 spells CASSLTGINYGYTF. CDR3 nucleotide sequence: TGCGCCAGCAGCTTGACAGGGATTAACTATGGCTACACCTTC. The chain has TRBV5-1 and TRBJ1-2, with a weak D call TRBD1 (6 bases). The germline CDR1 and CDR2 sequences are SGHRS and YFSETQ. Trimming removed 1 base from V and 1 base from J, with 8 bases in between. The CDR3 consists of 14 residues.

This CDR3 reads CASSLRGTGNYGYTF. The CDR3 nucleotides read TGTGCCAGCAGTTTGCGCGGGACAGGGAACTATGGCTACACCTTC. The V gene is TRBV6-5, the J gene TRBJ1-2, with 9 bases matching TRBD1. The CDR3 loop spans 15 amino acids. V lost 4 bases and J lost 2; bases outside the gene matches: 5. Germline CDR1 MNHEY, CDR2 SVGAGI.

The V and J genes are TRBV13 and TRBJ2-3; a possible D gene is TRBD2 (6 bases). Looked up from germline, CDR1 is PRHDT and CDR2 is FYEKMQ (reference sequence). This CDR3 spans 15 amino acids. The V end lost 5 bases, the J end lost 2 bases, and 14 bases lay between the germline ends. CDR3 in DNA: TGTGCCAGCAGCAGTCGGGAGTTTGACACAGATACGCAGTATTTT. This codes for CASSSREFDTDTQYF. The entire variable domain, with the rest obtained from reference TRBV13 and TRBJ2-3, is as follows: AAGVIQSPRHLIKEKRETATLKCYPIPRHDTVYWYQQGPGQDPQFLISFYEKMQSDKGSIPDRFSAQQFSDYHSELNMSSLELGDSALYFCASSSREFDTDTQYFGPGTRLTVL.

The chain carries TRBV6-5 and TRBJ1-1; D possibly corresponds to TRBD1 (5 bases). The CDR3 contains 14 residues. V was trimmed by 6 bases and J by 0 bases, leaving 11 bases between them. The V gene's germline CDR1 is MNHEY and CDR2 SVGAGI. The CDR3 here is CASREQAMNTEAFF. The CDR3 DNA sequence: TGTGCCAGCAGGGAACAGGCCATGAACACTGAAGCTTTCTTT.

The chain joins TRBV29-1 to TRBJ2-3, with 9 bases lining up with TRBD2. In germline, CDR1 is SQVTM, CDR2 ANQGSEA. Unmatched junction bases numbered 4, after V lost 6 bases and J lost 3 bases. The CDR3 loop spans 13 amino acids. The DNA of the CDR3 is TGCAGCGTGGGCGCGGGGGGGACAGATACGCAGTATTTT. This codes for CSVGAGGTDTQYF.

The CDR3 nucleotides read TGTGCCAGCAGTGCCGGACAGGCGTATGGCTACACCTTC. Translation gives CASSAGQAYGYTF. This chain connects TRBV2 to TRBJ1-2; 7 nucleotides match TRBD1. The CDR3 spans 13 residues. The germline gives CDR1 SNHLY, CDR2 FYNNEI. V was pared by 4 bases and J by 5 bases, with 4 bases of the junction left unmatched.

The chain is built from TRBV7-2 and TRBJ1-1; D is perhaps TRBD1 (6 bases). The V and J ends lost 2 bases and 4 bases respectively, with 11 bases between them. CDR1 and CDR2 (germline): SGHTA, FQGNSA. The length of the CDR3 is 14 residues. The CDR3 reads CASSLKGQGTEAFF. For the CDR3, the DNA is TGTGCCAGCAGCTTAAAGGGACAAGGCACTGAAGCTTTCTTT.

This chain links TRBV14 with TRBJ1-1; 7 bases agree with TRBD1. The germline V gene encodes CDR1 SGHDN and CDR2 FVKESK. The CDR3 runs 14 residues. V trimming: 6 bases; J trimming: 1 base; junction bases outside the gene matches: 5. This CDR3 reads CASSRDSTNTEAFF. CDR3 bases: TGTGCCAGCAGTCGGGACAGTACGAACACTGAAGCTTTCTTT.

This clone has a single count. This chain uses TRBV5-5 with TRBJ1-5; D is undetermined. V gave up 2 bases and J gave up 1 base, with 16 bases separating them. This CDR3 comprises 17 residues. Germline V gene data show CDR1 as SGHKS and CDR2 as YYEKEE (reference sequence). CDR3 coding DNA: TGTGCCAGCAGCTTAAGGAGCAGCGAAAAAAGCAATCAGCCCCAGCATTTT. Its translation: CASSLRSSEKSNQPQHF.

This sequence joins TRBV30 and TRBJ2-7, with 11 nucleotides matching TRBD2. Germline CDR1 and CDR2: GTSNPN and SVGIG (reference sequence). J was trimmed by 0 bases and V by 1 base; bases with no gene match: 11. This CDR3 has 18 residues. The CDR3, as DNA: TGTGCCTGGAGTGAACTAGCGGGAGTCACCCGGAGCTCCTACGAGCAGTACTTC. This encodes CAWSELAGVTRSSYEQYF.

This chain links TRBV2 with TRBJ2-3; 10 bases match TRBD2. CDR1 SNHLY and CDR2 FYNNEI come from the germline V gene. V trimming: 4 bases; J trimming: 0 bases; junction bases outside the gene matches: 4. This CDR3 has 16 amino acids. The CDR3 protein is CASSVDSGRSTDTQYF. CDR3 DNA: TGTGCCAGCAGTGTAGATAGCGGGAGGAGCACAGATACGCAGTATTTT.

The chain joins TRBV6-6 to TRBJ1-1, with TRBD1 identical over 10 bases. The germline CDR1 and CDR2 sequences are MNHNY and SVGAGI (reference sequence). Trimming at V came to 11 bases and at J to 7 bases, leaving 10 bases not matched to a gene. The CDR3 has 13 residues. The CDR3 here is CAATDRGQGEAFF. The CDR3 DNA reads TGTGCCGCCACCGACAGGGGGCAAGGTGAAGCTTTCTTT.

This clone was recorded a few times. V is TRBV7-2 and J is TRBJ1-1; 9 positions match TRBD1. CDR3 length equals 15 residues. Germline values: CDR1 SGHTA, CDR2 FQGNSA. V lost 3 bases, J lost 0 bases, and 2 bases stayed unmatched. The CDR3 bases are TGTGCCAGCAGCTTTACAGGGGGCGTGAACACTGAAGCTTTCTTT. It translates to CASSFTGGVNTEAFF.

Notes on this clone: Mismatch with germline at one junction end may stem from a read error. V usage is TRBV7-9 and J usage is TRBJ1-2, with 9 bases fitting TRBD1. The CDR3 spans 16 residues. Germline values: CDR1 SEHNR, CDR2 FQNEAQ (reference sequence). Here the CDR3 reads CSSSLANRDRASGYTF. The CDR3, as DNA: TGTTCCAGCAGCTTAGCAAACCGGGACAGGGCTTCTGGCTACACCTTC.

V and J are TRBV4-3 and TRBJ1-5, with 8 positions matching TRBD1. This CDR3 is built from 17 residues. The ends lost 4 bases at V and 4 bases at J; junction bases unmatched: 12. Looked up from germline, CDR1 is LGHNA and CDR2 is YSLEER. The CDR3 nucleotides read TGCGCCAGCAGCCGCGGGACAGGATGGGGGGTTAATCAGCCCCAGCATTTT. Residues: CASSRGTGWGVNQPQHF.